A selection of T cell receptor beta chains follows, all from one sample in a study of blood T cell repertoires in COVID-19. Clones were sequenced by immunoSEQ multiplex PCR, and TCRdb holds only the in-frame ones, with some missing. The sample carries some 99,000 clones, 84% recorded once. The sample consisted of peripheral blood. The receptor set was obtained from a woman aged 50 to 60 with acute or convalescent COVID-19. Both conserved end residues are part of each CDR3. D genes are given only for firm matches. Not every row has a clone size; where given, it reads once, few, many or a size class.

D,J,V,size,CDR3,DNA
.,TRBJ1-2,TRBV28,few,CASNGGVYGYTF,TGTGCCAGCAACGGAGGAGTCTATGGCTACACCTTC
.,TRBJ2-7,TRBV9,.,CASSVDAGTSEQYF,TGTGCCAGCAGCGTAGATGCGGGTACCAGCGAGCAGTACTTC
TRBD1,TRBJ1-2,TRBV18,few,CASSPPELTTGTAYGYTF,TGTGCCAGCTCACCACCGGAGCTTACTACCGGGACAGCCTATGGCTACACCTTC
TRBD1,TRBJ2-4,TRBV2,.,CASRNRGSLAKNIQYF,TGTGCCAGCAGGAACAGGGGGAGTTTAGCCAAAAACATTCAGTACTTC
.,TRBJ1-4,TRBV21-1,.,CASSVGTGGYLRNEKLFF,TGTGCCAGCAGCGTCGGGACAGGGGGGTACTTACGAAATGAAAAACTGTTTTTT
.,TRBJ1-1,TRBV5-1,.,CASSLLGGTEAFF,TGCGCCAGCAGCCTACTAGGAGGCACTGAAGCTTTCTTT
.,TRBJ1-3,TRBV24-1,.,CATSDGTLGNTIYF,TGTGCCACCAGTGACGGGACACTTGGGAACACCATATATTTT
.,TRBJ1-3,TRBV4-1,.,CASSHYGEKASGNTIYF,TGCGCCAGCAGCCATTACGGAGAGAAAGCCTCTGGAAACACCATATATTTT
TRBD1,TRBJ1-1,TRBV5-1,.,CASSLRGRDTEAFF,TGCGCCAGCAGCTTGAGGGGGCGGGACACTGAAGCTTTCTTT
.,TRBJ2-1,TRBV5-1,.,CASSLQPRGQYNEQFF,TGCGCCAGCAGCCTCCAACCCCGCGGACAGTACAATGAGCAGTTCTTC
.,TRBJ1-4,TRBV19,.,CASRGGITNEKLFF,TGTGCCAGTCGTGGGGGGATAACTAATGAAAAACTGTTTTTT
TRBD1,TRBJ2-1,TRBV3-1/TRBV3-2,.,CASSPTGVDEQFF,TGTGCCAGCAGCCCGACAGGGGTGGACGAGCAGTTCTTC
TRBD1,TRBJ2-3,TRBV9,.,CASSAGTGRVEITDTQYF,TGTGCCAGCAGCGCCGGGACAGGGAGGGTCGAGATCACAGATACGCAGTATTTT
.,TRBJ2-3,TRBV5-6,.,CASSSGRLSGATRYTQYF,TGTGCCAGCAGCTCGGGACGATTGTCAGGGGCGACGAGATATACGCAGTATTTT
.,TRBJ1-6,TRBV10-3,.,CAISPNSLFSPLHF,TGTGCCATCAGTCCAAACAGCCTTTTTTCACCCCTCCACTTT
.,TRBJ1-1,TRBV6-6,.,CASTSNRENTEAFF,TGTGCCAGCACCTCAAACAGGGAGAACACTGAAGCTTTCTTT
.,TRBJ1-2,TRBV18,few,CASSLEGANYGYTF,TGTGCCAGCTCACTGGAGGGAGCTAACTATGGCTACACCTTC
.,TRBJ1-1,TRBV28,once,CASSFKLGGNTEAFF,TGTGCCAGCAGTTTTAAATTGGGGGGAAACACTGAAGCTTTCTTT
TRBD1,TRBJ2-2,TRBV24-1,.,CATSDGDRGIPGELFF,TGTGCCACCAGTGATGGGGACAGGGGGATTCCCGGGGAGCTGTTTTTT
.,TRBJ2-1,TRBV27,.,CASSLTPGLPPEQFF,TGTGCCAGCAGTTTAACGCCGGGACTGCCTCCTGAGCAGTTCTTC
TRBD2,TRBJ2-3,TRBV7-8,.,CASSAGRVDTQYF,TGTGCCAGCAGCGCAGGGAGGGTAGATACGCAGTATTTT
.,TRBJ1-6,TRBV6-5,.,CASSPSSLGGSPLHF,TGTGCCAGCAGTCCCTCCTCCCTAGGGGGTTCACCCCTCCACTTT
.,TRBJ2-1,TRBV5-6,once,CASSRGNEQFF,TGTGCCAGCAGTAGGGGGAATGAGCAGTTCTTC
.,TRBJ2-1,TRBV19,.,CASSSIFGSSHNEQFF,TGTGCCAGTAGTTCAATCTTCGGGTCATCTCACAATGAGCAGTTCTTC
TRBD1,TRBJ2-7,TRBV7-2,.,CASSLAGTGLYEQYF,TGTGCCAGCAGCTTAGCGGGGACAGGGCTCTACGAGCAGTACTTC
TRBD1,TRBJ2-2,TRBV11-2,.,CASQGQGVWTGELFF,TGTGCCAGTCAGGGACAGGGAGTTTGGACCGGGGAGCTGTTTTTT
.,TRBJ1-1,TRBV6-5,few,CASISGTEAFF,TGTGCCAGCATTAGTGGCACTGAAGCTTTCTTT
.,TRBJ1-1,TRBV11-2,.,CASRRLMGSTEAFF,TGTGCCAGCAGGCGACTAATGGGGAGCACTGAAGCTTTCTTT
TRBD2,TRBJ2-2,TRBV29-1,.,CSVEGSGGTNTGELFF,TGCAGCGTTGAAGGTAGCGGGGGGACAAACACCGGGGAGCTGTTTTTT
TRBD1,TRBJ2-1,TRBV5-1,.,CASSLRHRGSDEQFF,TGCGCCAGCAGCTTGAGGCACAGGGGCTCGGATGAGCAGTTCTTC
.,TRBJ2-7,TRBV18,.,CASSLEGGKYEQYF,TGTGCCAGCTCACTGGAAGGGGGAAAATACGAGCAGTACTTC
TRBD2,TRBJ2-3,TRBV24-1,.,CATSESGVDTDTQYF,TGTGCCACCAGCGAGAGCGGGGTTGACACAGATACGCAGTATTTT
TRBD1,TRBJ1-2,TRBV19,.,CASSISRPGTGGRGYTF,TGTGCCAGTAGTATATCTCGACCCGGGACAGGGGGCAGGGGCTACACCTTC
.,TRBJ2-2,TRBV27,.,CASSFGRFPGELFF,TGTGCCAGCAGTTTTGGGCGATTCCCCGGGGAGCTGTTTTTT
.,TRBJ1-2,TRBV29-1,few,CSVSSGLGGTFGYTF,TGCAGCGTCAGTTCGGGTCTAGGCGGGACCTTTGGCTACACCTTC